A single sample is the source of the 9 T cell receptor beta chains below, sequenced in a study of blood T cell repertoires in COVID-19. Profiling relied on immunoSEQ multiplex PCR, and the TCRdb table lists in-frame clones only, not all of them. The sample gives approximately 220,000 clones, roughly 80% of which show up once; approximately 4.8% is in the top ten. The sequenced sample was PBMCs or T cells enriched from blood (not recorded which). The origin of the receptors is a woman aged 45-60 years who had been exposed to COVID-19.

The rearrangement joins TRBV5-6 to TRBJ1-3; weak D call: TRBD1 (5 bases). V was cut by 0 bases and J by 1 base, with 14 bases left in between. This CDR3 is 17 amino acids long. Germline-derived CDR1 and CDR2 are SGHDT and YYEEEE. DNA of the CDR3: TGTGCCAGCAGCTTGGGGGGCCCAGCCATTTCTGGAAACACCATATATTTT. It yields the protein CASSLGGPAISGNTIYF.

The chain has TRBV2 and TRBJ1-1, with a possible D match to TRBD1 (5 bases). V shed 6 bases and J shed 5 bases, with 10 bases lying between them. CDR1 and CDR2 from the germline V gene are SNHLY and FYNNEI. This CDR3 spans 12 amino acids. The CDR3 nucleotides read TGTGCCAGCAGGGGGGGGTATACTGAAGCTTTCTTT. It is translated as CASRGGYTEAFF.

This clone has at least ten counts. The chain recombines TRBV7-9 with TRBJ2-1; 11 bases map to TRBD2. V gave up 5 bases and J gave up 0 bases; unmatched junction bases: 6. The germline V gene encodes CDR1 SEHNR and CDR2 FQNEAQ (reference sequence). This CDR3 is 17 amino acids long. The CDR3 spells CASSASGGTSSYNEQFF. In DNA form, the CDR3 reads TGTGCCAGCAGCGCTAGCGGGGGGACAAGCTCCTACAATGAGCAGTTCTTC.

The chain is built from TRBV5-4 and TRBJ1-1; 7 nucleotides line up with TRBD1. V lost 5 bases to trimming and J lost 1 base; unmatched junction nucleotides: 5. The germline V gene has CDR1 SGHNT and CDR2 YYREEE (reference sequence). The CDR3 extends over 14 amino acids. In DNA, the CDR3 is TGTGCCAGCAGTTATGGGACAGCGAACACTGAAGCTTTCTTT. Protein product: CASSYGTANTEAFF. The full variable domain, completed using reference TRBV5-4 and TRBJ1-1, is ETGVTQSPTHLIKTRGQQVTLRCSSQSGHNTVSWYQQALGQGPQFIFQYYREEENGRGNFPPRFSGLQFPNYSSELNVNALELDDSALYLCASSYGTANTEAFFGQGTRLTVV.

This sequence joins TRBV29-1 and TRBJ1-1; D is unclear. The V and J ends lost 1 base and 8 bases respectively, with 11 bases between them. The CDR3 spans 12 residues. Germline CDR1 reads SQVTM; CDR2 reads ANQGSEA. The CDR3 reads CSVEVGVREAFF. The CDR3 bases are TGCAGCGTTGAAGTCGGGGTGCGCGAAGCTTTCTTT.

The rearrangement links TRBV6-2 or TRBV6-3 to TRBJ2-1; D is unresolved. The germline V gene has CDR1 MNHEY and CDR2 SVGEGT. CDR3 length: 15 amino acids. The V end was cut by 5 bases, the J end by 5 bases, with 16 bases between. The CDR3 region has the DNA TGTGCCAGCAGTCGTAGCCCGGGTGGTCACAATGAGCAGTTCTTC. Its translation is CASSRSPGGHNEQFF.

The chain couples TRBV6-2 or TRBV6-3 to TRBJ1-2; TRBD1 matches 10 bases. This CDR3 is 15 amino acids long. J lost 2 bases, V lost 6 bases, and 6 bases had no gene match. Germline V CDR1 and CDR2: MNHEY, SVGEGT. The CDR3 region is CASSSRTGGNYGYTF. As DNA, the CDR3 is TGTGCCAGCAGCTCCCGGACAGGGGGGAACTATGGCTACACCTTC.

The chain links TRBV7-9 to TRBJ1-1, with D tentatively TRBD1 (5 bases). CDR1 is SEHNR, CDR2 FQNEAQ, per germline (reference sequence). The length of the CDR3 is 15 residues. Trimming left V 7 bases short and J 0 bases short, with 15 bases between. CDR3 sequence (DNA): TGTGCCAGCACCGCTTTGGGGCCGATGAACACTGAAGCTTTCTTT. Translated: CASTALGPMNTEAFF.

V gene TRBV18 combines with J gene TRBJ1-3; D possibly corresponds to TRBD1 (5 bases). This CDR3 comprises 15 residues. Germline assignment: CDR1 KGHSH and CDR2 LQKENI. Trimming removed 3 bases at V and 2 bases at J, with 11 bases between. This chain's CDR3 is CASSPRAGTGNTIYF. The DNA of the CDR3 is TGTGCCAGCTCACCCAGGGCTGGCACTGGAAACACCATATATTTT.